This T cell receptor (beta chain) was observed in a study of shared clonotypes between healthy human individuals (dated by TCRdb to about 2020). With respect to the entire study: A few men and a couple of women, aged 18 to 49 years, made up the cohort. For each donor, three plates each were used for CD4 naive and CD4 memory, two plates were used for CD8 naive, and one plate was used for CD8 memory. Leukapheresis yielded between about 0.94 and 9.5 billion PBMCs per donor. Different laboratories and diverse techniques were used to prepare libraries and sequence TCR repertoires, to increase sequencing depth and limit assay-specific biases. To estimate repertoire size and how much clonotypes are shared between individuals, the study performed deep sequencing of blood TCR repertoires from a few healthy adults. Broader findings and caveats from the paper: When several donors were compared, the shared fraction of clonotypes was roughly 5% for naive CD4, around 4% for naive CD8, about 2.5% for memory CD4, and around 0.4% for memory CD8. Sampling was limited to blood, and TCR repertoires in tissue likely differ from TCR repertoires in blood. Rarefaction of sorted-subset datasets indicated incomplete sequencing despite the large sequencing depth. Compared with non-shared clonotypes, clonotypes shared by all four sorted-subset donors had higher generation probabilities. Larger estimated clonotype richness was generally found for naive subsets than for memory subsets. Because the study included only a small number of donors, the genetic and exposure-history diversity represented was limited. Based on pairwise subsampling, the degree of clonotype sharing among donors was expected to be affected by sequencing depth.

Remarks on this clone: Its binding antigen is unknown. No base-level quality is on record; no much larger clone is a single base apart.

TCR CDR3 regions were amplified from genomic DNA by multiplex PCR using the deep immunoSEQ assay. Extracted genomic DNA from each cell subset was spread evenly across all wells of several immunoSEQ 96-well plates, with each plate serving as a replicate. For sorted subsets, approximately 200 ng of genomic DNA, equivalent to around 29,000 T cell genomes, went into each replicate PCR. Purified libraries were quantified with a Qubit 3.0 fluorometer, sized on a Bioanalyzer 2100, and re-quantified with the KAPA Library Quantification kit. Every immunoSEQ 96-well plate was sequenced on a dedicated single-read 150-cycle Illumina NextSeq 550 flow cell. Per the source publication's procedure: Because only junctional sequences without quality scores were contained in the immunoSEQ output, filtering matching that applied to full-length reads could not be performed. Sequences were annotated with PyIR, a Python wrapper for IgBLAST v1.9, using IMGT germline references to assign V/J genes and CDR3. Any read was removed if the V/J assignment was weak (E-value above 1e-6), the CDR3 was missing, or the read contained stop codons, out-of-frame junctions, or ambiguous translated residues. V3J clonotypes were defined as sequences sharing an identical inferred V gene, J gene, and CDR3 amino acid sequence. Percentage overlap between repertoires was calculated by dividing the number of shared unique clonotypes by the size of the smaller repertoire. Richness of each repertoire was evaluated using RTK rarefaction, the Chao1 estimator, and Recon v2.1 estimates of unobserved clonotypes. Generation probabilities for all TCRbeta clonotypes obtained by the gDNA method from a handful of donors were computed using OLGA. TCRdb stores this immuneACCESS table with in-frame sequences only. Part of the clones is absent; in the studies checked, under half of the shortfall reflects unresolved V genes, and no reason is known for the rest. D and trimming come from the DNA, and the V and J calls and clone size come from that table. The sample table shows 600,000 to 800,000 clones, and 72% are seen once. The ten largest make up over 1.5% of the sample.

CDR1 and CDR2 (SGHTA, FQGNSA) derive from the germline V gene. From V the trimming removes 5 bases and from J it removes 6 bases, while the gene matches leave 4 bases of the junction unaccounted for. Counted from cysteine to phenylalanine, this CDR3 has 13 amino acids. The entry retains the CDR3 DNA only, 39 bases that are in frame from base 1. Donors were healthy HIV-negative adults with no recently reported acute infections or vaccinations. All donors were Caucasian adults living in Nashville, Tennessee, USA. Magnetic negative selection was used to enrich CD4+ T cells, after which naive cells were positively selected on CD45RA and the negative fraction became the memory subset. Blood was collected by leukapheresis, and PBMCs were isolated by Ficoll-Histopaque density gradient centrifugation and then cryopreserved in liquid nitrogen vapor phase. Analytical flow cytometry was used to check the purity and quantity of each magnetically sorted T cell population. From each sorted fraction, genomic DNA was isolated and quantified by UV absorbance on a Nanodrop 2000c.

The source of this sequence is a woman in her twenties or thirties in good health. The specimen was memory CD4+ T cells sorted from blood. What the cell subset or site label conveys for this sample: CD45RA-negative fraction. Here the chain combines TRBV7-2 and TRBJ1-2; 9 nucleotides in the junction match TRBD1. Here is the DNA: TGTGCCAGCAGCCCCGGGACAGGGCATGGCTACACCTTC. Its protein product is CASSPGTGHGYTF.